This TCR beta chain was sequenced for a study of STAT5B mutations in CD4+ large granular lymphocyte leukemia (dated by TCRdb to between 2021 and 2024). For the wider study: Among the healthy controls, the CDR3 'QG' motif was associated with a particular HLA allele. The purity of purified fractions was confirmed by flow cytometry on FACSCanto II or FACSVerse to exceed 95% among lymphocytes. The TCRbeta repertoires of CD4+ T-cell large granular lymphocyte leukemia patients were compared with the TCRbeta repertoires of healthy blood donors.

This clone appeared a single time. The antigen it recognizes is unknown. One base away there is no much larger clone; base qualities are not given. Healthy controls were roughly 35 blood donors whose buffy coats came from the Finnish Red Cross blood service. All TCR-sequenced material derived from peripheral blood: patient blood samples and healthy donor buffy coats. Peripheral blood mononuclear cells were isolated by Ficoll-Hypaque gradient centrifugation. CD4+ cells were magnetically purified from the buffy coats of healthy controls. Genomic DNA was extracted using the Gentra Puregene Cell and Tissue kit, and a Qubit 2.0 fluorometer was used to quantify it. Broad study findings and their caveats: Data were not HLA-matched; higher clonality in CD4+ versus CD8+ T-LGLL could reflect the relatively small sample size. Greater clonality appeared to be present in CD4-sorted patient repertoires than in healthy CD4+ repertoires, and the difference was retained after the putative leukemic clones were removed. Main leukemic clonotypes were private to each patient, although roughly 25% of the main leukemic clonotypes were found at low frequency in the non-leukemic repertoires of other patients. TRBV06-family usage was enriched among the top patient clones (8/27) compared with healthy controls (2/35).

V is pruned by 4 bases and J by 3 bases, leaving 8 bases of the junction without a gene match. The CDR3, cysteine through phenylalanine, is 16 amino acids long. The kept DNA is CDR3 alone, 48 bases in frame from the first base. As encoded in the germline V gene, CDR1 is SGHRS while CDR2 is YFSETQ. The immunoSEQ assay at survey resolution was used to sequence TCRbeta rearrangements from genomic DNA. The study's processing was this. A lowest detectable productive clonotype frequency of 2.59 x 10-5 was observed in the TCR sequencing data. Only productive TCRbeta rearrangements, defined as complete and in-frame sequences, were included in the analyses. Sample clonality was computed as Simpson clonality in the immunoSEQ Analyzer version 3.0. Clones were grouped by frequency into very rare, small, medium, large (1-20%) or hyperexpanded (>20%) categories. Generation probabilities were estimated with OLGA 1.2.3, V-gene circos plots were made with VDJtools, specificities were searched in VDJdb, and CDR3 motifs were identified with GLIPH. TCRdb took over this immuneACCESS table, retaining in-frame rearrangements with V and J assigned. Such tables are incomplete; in checked studies, under half of the missing clones stem from an unresolved V gene, and the remainder is unexplained. The D gene and trimming were derived from the DNA, and the V and J assignments and clone size from that table. In all, the sample holds about 30,000 clones, and about 76% of those were seen once. 0.8% to 1.2% of the sample is in the top ten clones.

Material: CD4+ T cells from blood buffy coats. The receptor chain draws on TRBV5-1 and TRBJ2-7, and 12 bases in between align with TRBD1. The TCR was taken from a human donor in good health. The DNA is TGCGCCAGCAGCGGGACAGGGGGCGAGAGTCTCTACGAGCAGTACTTC. This is translated as CASSGTGGESLYEQYF.